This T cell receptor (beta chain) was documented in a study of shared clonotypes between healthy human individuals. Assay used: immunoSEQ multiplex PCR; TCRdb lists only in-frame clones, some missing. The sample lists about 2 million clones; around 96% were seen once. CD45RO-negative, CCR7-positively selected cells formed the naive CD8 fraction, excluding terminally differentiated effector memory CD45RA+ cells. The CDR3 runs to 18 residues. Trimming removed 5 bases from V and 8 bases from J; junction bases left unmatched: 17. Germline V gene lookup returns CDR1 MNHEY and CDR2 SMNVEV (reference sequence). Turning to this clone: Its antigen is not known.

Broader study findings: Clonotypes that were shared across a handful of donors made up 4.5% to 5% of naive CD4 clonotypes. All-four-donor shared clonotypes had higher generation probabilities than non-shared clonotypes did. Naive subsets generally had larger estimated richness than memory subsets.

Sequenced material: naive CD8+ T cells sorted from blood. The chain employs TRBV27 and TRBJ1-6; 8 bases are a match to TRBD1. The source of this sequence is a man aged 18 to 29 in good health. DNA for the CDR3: TGTGCCAGCAGTGGGGGGGTCGGGACAGGAGAATTTCATTCACCCCTCCACTTT. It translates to CASSGGVGTGEFHSPLHF.